A single sample gave rise to the 4 T cell receptor beta chains below, sequenced in a study of blood T cell repertoires in COVID-19. Clones were read by immunoSEQ multiplex PCR, and TCRdb kept only the in-frame ones, dropping some. Here the sample spans roughly 260,000 clones, 86% being singletons. Sequencing was performed on peripheral blood. These receptors were taken from a man aged 35 to 55 who had recovered from COVID-19.

This chain joins TRBV6-6 and TRBJ1-1; D is undetermined. V was cut by 6 bases and J by 0 bases, with 17 bases left in between. Per the germline V gene, CDR1 is MNHNY and CDR2 is SVGAGI (reference sequence). This CDR3 has 16 residues. This CDR3 reads CASSTGLGALNTEAFF. In DNA, the CDR3 is TGTGCCAGCAGCACCGGACTCGGTGCCCTGAACACTGAAGCTTTCTTT.

The genes are TRBV6-4 and TRBJ2-5; D possibly corresponds to TRBD2 (5 bases). CDR1 is MRHNA, CDR2 SNTAGT, per germline. This CDR3 has 13 amino acids. V lost 5 bases and J lost 5, with 12 bases in between. For the CDR3, the DNA is TGTGCCAGCAGTAGGGAGATCGGCGAGACCCAGTACTTC. The encoded protein is CASSREIGETQYF.

This clone was detected a few times. This sequence joins TRBV3-1 (or the pseudogene TRBV3-2) and TRBJ1-5; D is unclear. V was trimmed by 4 bases and J by 7 bases, leaving 8 bases between them. The CDR3 has 12 residues. The V gene's germline CDR1 is LGHDT and CDR2 YNNKEL (reference sequence). The CDR3 loop reads CASSRGEQPQHF. The CDR3 DNA reads TGTGCCAGCAGCCGAGGAGAGCAGCCCCAGCATTTT.

This chain joins TRBV4-3 and TRBJ2-3, with TRBD2 matching 10 bases. Germline V gene data show CDR1 as LGHNA and CDR2 as YSLEER. CDR3 length: 17 residues. Unmatched junction bases numbered 9, after V lost 0 bases and J lost 6 bases. In DNA form, the CDR3 reads TGCGCCAGCAGCCAAGATATATCGGGGACTAGCGAGGATACGCAGTATTTT. Its translation: CASSQDISGTSEDTQYF.